A single sample is the source of the 7 T cell receptor beta chains below, sequenced in a study of T cells in tuberculosis. Time point specified: new active TB diagnosis, blood taken before or within 7 days of starting treatment. Clones were read by immunoSEQ multiplex PCR, and TCRdb kept only the in-frame ones, dropping some. The data show roughly 35,000 clones, about 90% seen once. Sequencing was performed on PBMCs, taken at tuberculosis diagnosis. The origin of the receptors is an adult with tuberculosis. Some clones in this sample may be carry-over from other donors' samples.

The chain combines TRBV23-1 with TRBJ1-6; TRBD1 agrees at 8 bases. TRBV23-1 is annotated as an ORF whose role is uncertain. The CDR3 has 16 residues. Trimming at V came to 3 bases and at J to 7 bases, leaving 8 bases not matched to a gene. The CDR3 loop is CASSHPGQGENSPLHF. The CDR3 bases are TGCGCCAGCAGTCACCCAGGACAGGGAGAGAATTCACCCCTCCACTTT.

V usage is TRBV27 and J usage is TRBJ2-3; D not resolved. V dropped 5 bases and J dropped 8 bases, with 11 bases sitting between them. The germline gives CDR1 MNHEY, CDR2 SMNVEV (reference sequence). The CDR3 contains 12 residues. The CDR3 here is CASSLQTGTQYF. The CDR3 DNA reads as TGTGCCAGCAGTCTTCAAACCGGTACGCAGTATTTT.

The chain is built from TRBV7-9 and TRBJ2-7, with D maybe TRBD2 (5 bases). The ends were cut back, 4 bases at V and 4 bases at J, with 11 bases in the middle. Per germline, CDR1 SEHNR and CDR2 FQNEAQ (reference sequence). This CDR3 contains 13 residues. In nucleotides, the CDR3 is TGTGCCAGCAGCTCGGGGAGAGGGTACGAGCAGTACTTC. Amino acid sequence: CASSSGRGYEQYF.

The chain carries TRBV25-1 and TRBJ2-1; TRBD2 agrees at 7 bases. V trimming: 7 bases; J trimming: 3 bases; junction bases outside the gene matches: 9. This CDR3 has 15 amino acids. The germline CDR1 and CDR2 sequences are MGHDK and SYGVNS. The CDR3 DNA sequence: TGTGCCAGCATTGGCTGGGGAGGGTTCTACAATGAGCAGTTCTTC. Translating gives CASIGWGGFYNEQFF.

The chain employs TRBV12-5 and TRBJ1-5; 9 bases are a match to TRBD1. The CDR3 length is 20 residues. Germline assignment: CDR1 LGHNT and CDR2 FRNRAP. J gave up 2 bases and V 1 base, and 15 bases lay outside the gene matches. The CDR3 is CASGLAIGTWTGEGNQPQHF. The CDR3 bases are TGTGCTAGTGGTTTGGCCATTGGGACCTGGACAGGGGAGGGCAATCAGCCCCAGCATTTT.

The rearrangement links TRBV30 to TRBJ2-7; TRBD2 is a possible D gene (5 bases). CDR1 GTSNPN and CDR2 SVGIG come from the germline V gene (reference sequence). V lost 4 bases and J 5 bases, leaving 12 bases between the germline ends. This CDR3 spans 12 amino acids. The CDR3 region is CAWTRGGDEQYF. The CDR3 nucleotides are TGTGCCTGGACCCGGGGTGGTGACGAGCAGTACTTC.

The chain uses TRBV19 and TRBJ1-2, with 8 bases fitting TRBD1. The CDR3 contains 15 residues. CDR1 LNHDA and CDR2 SQIVND come from the germline V gene (reference sequence). The trim removed 9 bases at V and 4 bases at J, leaving 13 bases unmatched. The CDR3: CASNRDRMSFYGYTF. In DNA, the CDR3 is TGTGCCAGCAATAGGGACAGGATGTCTTTCTATGGCTACACCTTC.